A selection of T cell receptor beta chains follows, all from one sample in a study of T cells after yellow fever vaccination. TCRdb reanalysed the 5' RACE reads using MiXCR and keeps one entry per CDR3 protein. The table shows 120,000 or so distinct CDR3 sequences, with more than 7.5% occurring only once. Here the sequenced sample was CD8+ T cells sorted from PBMCs, taken on the day of the yellow fever booster vaccination. The receptor source for this set is a man between 18 and 29 years old who received the YFV17D yellow fever vaccine. Both conserved end residues are part of each CDR3. A D gene is named only where the DNA matches it firmly. Size is stated for part of the rows, as once, few or many counts, or as a class when the clone is expanded.

d_call j_call clone_size v_call cdr3_aa cdr3_nt
. TRBJ2-5 few TRBV7-9 CASSYREETQYF TGTGCCAGCAGCTACAGGGAAGAGACCCAGTACTTC
TRBD1 TRBJ1-2 few TRBV7-9 CASSLRSQGANYGYTF TGTGCCAGCAGCTTAAGGTCCCAGGGGGCTAACTATGGCTACACCTTC
. TRBJ2-1 . TRBV4-1 CASSLPRGGGRDEQFF TGCGCCAGCAGCCTGCCTCGGGGCGGGGGCCGGGATGAGCAGTTCTTC
. TRBJ2-7 . TRBV30 CAWRGGGSYEQYF TGTGCCTGGAGAGGGGGTGGTTCCTACGAGCAGTACTTC
TRBD1 TRBJ1-2 few TRBV12-3/TRBV12-4 CASSLGDSHGYTF TGTGCCAGCAGTTTAGGGGACAGCCATGGCTACACCTTC
TRBD2 TRBJ2-1 . TRBV5-5 CASSLRGGMYNEQFF TGTGCCAGCAGCTTACGGGGGGGCATGTACAATGAGCAGTTCTTC
. TRBJ2-3 few TRBV14 CASSPGLSGTDTQYF TGTGCCAGCAGCCCGGGCCTCTCGGGGACAGATACGCAGTATTTT
. TRBJ1-3 . TRBV7-8 CASSLGTVGWGNTIYF TGTGCCAGCAGCTTAGGAACCGTAGGATGGGGAAACACCATATATTTT
. TRBJ2-5 few TRBV6-2/TRBV6-3 CASSYPELRGETQYF TGTGCCAGCAGTTACCCCGAGCTTCGGGGAGAGACCCAGTACTTC
TRBD1 TRBJ1-3 . TRBV5-6 CASSLTGGVFFSGNTIYF TGTGCCAGCAGCTTGACAGGGGGCGTTTTTTTCTCTGGAAACACCATATATTTT
TRBD1 TRBJ2-7 . TRBV6-2/TRBV6-3 CASSYPTETGTGFYEQYF TGTGCCAGCAGTTACCCAACGGAGACCGGGACAGGGTTCTACGAGCAGTACTTC
TRBD2 TRBJ2-4 many TRBV9 CASSVQPAGGPRDIQYF TGTGCCAGCAGCGTCCAACCGGCGGGGGGGCCGAGGGACATTCAGTACTTC
. TRBJ1-3 many TRBV7-9 CASSPGTIPSSGNTIYF TGTGCCAGCAGCCCAGGGACCATCCCGAGCTCTGGAAACACCATATATTTT
TRBD1 TRBJ2-7 few TRBV7-9 CASSLVTGDGEQYF TGTGCCAGCAGCTTAGTGACAGGGGACGGCGAGCAGTACTTC
. TRBJ2-1 . TRBV7-9 CASSSGYNEQFF TGTGCCAGCAGCTCAGGCTACAATGAGCAGTTCTTC
. TRBJ1-1 . TRBV7-8 CASSGQMTEAFF TGTGCCAGCAGCGGACAGATGACTGAAGCTTTCTTT
. TRBJ2-5 few TRBV4-2 CASSQEWETQYF TGTGCCAGCAGCCAAGAATGGGAGACCCAGTACTTC
. TRBJ1-1 few TRBV5-6 CASSLMDEAFF TGTGCCAGCAGCTTGATGGATGAAGCTTTCTTT
. TRBJ2-1 . TRBV12-3/TRBV12-4 CASIAYNEQFF TGTGCCAGCATCGCGTACAATGAGCAGTTCTTC
. TRBJ2-2 . TRBV12-3/TRBV12-4 CASSLDGAYTGELFF TGTGCCAGCAGTTTAGACGGGGCCTACACCGGGGAGCTGTTTTTT
TRBD1 TRBJ1-4 few TRBV20-1 CSARDLGQGDEKLFF TGCAGTGCTAGAGACTTAGGACAGGGGGATGAAAAACTGTTTTTT
. TRBJ2-2 . TRBV20-1 CSAKSWSSNTGELFF TGCAGTGCTAAAAGTTGGAGCTCGAACACCGGGGAGCTGTTTTTT
. TRBJ2-2 . TRBV4-1 CASSLLPTGNTGELFF TGCGCCAGCAGCCTACTGCCCACAGGGAACACCGGGGAGCTGTTTTTT
TRBD2 TRBJ2-3 once TRBV10-3 CAISGPIAGGRADTQYF TGTGCCATCAGTGGTCCCATAGCGGGGGGGCGGGCAGATACGCAGTATTTT
TRBD1 TRBJ2-7 few TRBV7-6 CASSSGTGLYEQYF TGTGCCAGCAGCTCCGGGACAGGGCTCTACGAGCAGTACTTC
. TRBJ2-7 . TRBV11-2 CASSWARDGAREQYF TGTGCCAGCAGCTGGGCCCGGGACGGGGCCCGCGAGCAGTACTTC